The entry below gives a single T cell receptor beta chain sequence along with its context. This clonotype appeared once. No cognate antigen has been identified for it. No base-level quality is on record; no much larger clone is a single base apart. A single read offers scant evidence. Library construction relied on multiplex PCR. The listed sequencing device is 454 GS FLX. Semiquantitative ARM-PCR was used to amplify the TCR alpha and beta CDR3 regions from mRNA. In ARM-PCR, tagged nested gene-specific primers were used first, and exponential amplification was then carried out by communal superprimers. Before the first-round PCR products went through the second amplification round, exonuclease was used to remove the nested primers. The amplicons were sequenced on the 454 platform, which can rapidly sequence millions of DNA fragments without cloning bias. A read mappable to both V and J germline segments was defined as an effective read. As for how the authors treated the data: IRmap was used to assign reads to germline V, D and J segments, and IRmap relies on pyromap, a Smith-Waterman modification adapted to 454 sequencing errors. D-beta assignments were filtered using cutoffs set at the 99th percentile of alignment scores from simulated random sequences. The CDR3 was taken to be the amino acids lying between the conserved V-segment Y[YFLI]C motif and the J-segment [FW]GXGT motif. A compound Poisson process model, previously applied to large-scale EST data, was used to estimate repertoire diversity. A procedure for detecting cross-contamination was used to argue that sample contamination was not the source of the shared CDR3s. Clones were called with MiXCR by TCRdb after fastp trimmed the public reads at Q25, and only in-frame beta chains were retained. Entries that share a CDR3 protein sequence are merged under the most common genes and DNA. These V and J calls originate from TCRdb's pipeline instead of the authors' own analysis. Recorded for this sample are more than 13,000 distinct CDR3 sequences; approximately 60% of them occurred a single time. The ten most abundant clones make up approximately 2% of the sample.

Trimming leaves V shorter by 3 bases and J shorter by 4 bases, with the junction holding 9 bases beyond the gene matches. The CDR3 numbers 16 residues from cysteine through phenylalanine. Only the CDR3 DNA stays, 48 bases, in frame from base 1. Per the germline V gene, SGHAT is the CDR1 and FQNNGV is the CDR2. CD4+CD25+ regulatory T cells were selected from positively selected CD4+ cells using anti-CD25 beads. Miltenyi superparamagnetic beads coated with subset-specific monoclonal antibodies were used for isolation of the T cell subsets. Every T cell population came from peripheral blood. Ficoll separation was used to obtain mononuclear cells from whole blood, after which anti-CD14 microbeads were used to deplete monocytes. Right after isolation, the cell populations were resuspended in RNAprotect reagent. This entry comes from a study of relationships among human T cell subsets (dated by TCRdb to the early 2010s). For context, the study as a whole: The study sequenced eight distinct T cell populations from blood: pan T, CD8 cytotoxic, regulatory, Th1, Th2, naive plus transitional, activated and memory cells. Summary of the overall study and its limitations: Over 60% of CD8+ cytotoxic sequences were found to belong to clones with over 100 reads, whereas few such clones were observed in the regulatory and Th2 subsets. Substantial CDR3 sharing among Th1, Th2 and regulatory T cells was interpreted as suggesting stochastic cell fate choices. The bead-based sorting could not exclude a CD4+CD8+ double-positive population. Across the seven subsets, no statistically significant differences turned up in V, D and J usage, CDR3 length, or N-nucleotide additions.

The sequenced sample consisted of Tregs sorted from blood. The chain uses TRBV11-2 and TRBJ1-3, with 7 bases matching TRBD1. The clonotype comes from a man between 35 and 55 years old in good health. CDR3 sequence: CASSFTRRQGGNTIYF. In nucleotides, the sequence is TGTGCCAGCAGCTTTACGAGAAGACAGGGAGGAAACACCATATATTTT. Here the CDR3 is joined to the reference TRBV11-2 and TRBJ1-3 genes, and the full variable domain is: EAGVAQSPRYKIIEKRQSVAFWCNPISGHATLYWYQQILGQGPKLLIQFQNNGVVDDSQLPKDRFSAERLKGVDSTLKIQPAKLEDSAVYLCASSFTRRQGGNTIYFGEGSWLTVV.